The following is a TCR beta chain sequence with its context. The target antigen is unknown. Vbeta (60) and Jbeta (13) primers were used in the PCR. Data came from immunoSEQ multiplex PCR; TCRdb stores just in-frame clones and leaves some out. The repertoire holds over 110,000 clones, with about 76% as singletons. The CDR3 sequence is 15 residues long. Germline V lookup: CDR1 SGHRS, CDR2 YFSETQ. V was shortened by 5 bases and J by 0 bases, with 11 bases between the two germline ends. This sample is part of a study of cytomegalovirus exposure and HLA in healthy donors. Study summary: A prior analysis found around 110 million unique TCR beta sequences from some 200 million T cells.

Study-wide results and limits: HLA alleles were associated with roughly 15,000 TCR beta sequences in a later analysis at 0.05 false discovery rate.

Source material: PBMCs. The sequence was obtained from a female donor in good health and CMV-seronegative. The genes are TRBV5-1 and TRBJ2-2, with a weak D call TRBD1 (6 bases). CDR3 DNA sequence: TGCGCCAGCAGGTGGGGGACAACGAACACCGGGGAGCTGTTTTTT. It translates to CASRWGTTNTGELFF.